This T cell receptor beta chain appears in the sequencing data of a study of metastatic and nonmetastatic thyroid tumors. The wider study: Across blood and tumor or nodule tissue, repertoires from malignant and benign thyroid patients were compared with one another. Study findings and constraints: Within blood and tumor, benign nodules reportedly had significantly lower TCR beta diversity than malignant thyroid tumors did.

The CDR3 is made up of 16 amino acids. The germline gives CDR1 MNHEY, CDR2 SMNVEV (reference sequence). J gave up 4 bases and V 0 bases, and 8 bases lay outside the gene matches. Original processing notes: It was from CDR3 differences across clinicopathological groups that a distant-metastasis classifier for papillary thyroid cancer was built. TCRdb re-called clones via MiXCR from the PCR reads. The V and J calls follow TCRdb's processing rather than the paper's. The data hold tens of thousands of clones, with roughly a fifth observed a single time. This clone has a count of ten or more. Its antigen is unidentified. Treatment of any kind had been given to no patient before thyroid surgery.

The source is a male donor with papillary thyroid cancer or a benign thyroid nodule (not recorded which). Some clones in this sample may be carry-over from other donors' samples. The chain has TRBV27 and TRBJ2-7; 8 bases are shared with TRBD1. Sequencing input: blood. In DNA, the CDR3 is TGTGCCAGCAGTTTATCCGGACAGGGTAGTTTGTACGAGCAGTACTTC. Translating it yields CASSLSGQGSLYEQYF.